This passage covers 24 T cell receptor beta chains from one sample sequenced in a study of shared clonotypes between healthy human individuals. The repertoire was sequenced with immunoSEQ multiplex PCR; TCRdb's copy has only in-frame clones and lacks some. The profile shows about 680,000 clones, about three quarters of them singletons. The material sequenced was memory CD4+ T cells sorted from blood. Subset defined: CD45RA-negative fraction. The receptor set was obtained from a woman aged 25 to 39 in good health.

In the case of this clone: Additional DNA sequences in this sample encode the identical CDR3. The genes are TRBV4-1 and TRBJ2-1; D is unresolved. Trimming cost V 0 bases and J 5 bases, with 11 bases left between them. There are 15 residues in the CDR3. Germline V lookup: CDR1 MGHRA, CDR2 YSYEKL. Here the CDR3 reads CASSQDRANHNEQFF. The CDR3 DNA reads as TGCGCCAGCAGCCAAGATAGAGCAAATCACAATGAGCAGTTCTTC.

J is TRBJ2-2 and V is TRBV11-2; the D is unclear. Germline V gene sequence: CDR1 SGHAT, CDR2 FQNNGV. This CDR3 has 14 residues. Trimming removed 1 base at V and 6 bases at J, with 9 bases between. The CDR3 sequence is CASSLGPGAGELFF. Here the CDR3 DNA reads TGTGCCAGCAGCTTAGGGCCCGGAGCCGGGGAGCTGTTTTTT. Full variable domain (remainder filled in from reference TRBV11-2 and TRBJ2-2): EAGVAQSPRYKIIEKRQSVAFWCNPISGHATLYWYQQILGQGPKLLIQFQNNGVVDDSQLPKDRFSAERLKGVDSTLKIQPAKLEDSAVYLCASSLGPGAGELFFGEGSRLTVL.

The V call is TRBV6-5, the J call TRBJ1-6, with D perhaps TRBD1 (5 bases). The CDR3 extends over 11 amino acids. Germline values: CDR1 MNHEY, CDR2 SVGAGI. The V end lost 2 bases, the J end lost 12 bases, and 5 bases lay between the germline ends. DNA of the CDR3: TGTGCCAGCAGTTACGGGGGACCCCTCCACTTT. Its translation is CASSYGGPLHF.

Comments on this clone: Since a much larger clone is just one base distant, this may be a read error. This chain joins TRBV11-2 and TRBJ1-1; D might be TRBD1 (5 bases). The germline gives CDR1 SGHAT, CDR2 FQNNGV. The length of the CDR3 is 13 residues. Trimming cost V 3 bases and J 3 bases, with 8 bases left between them. The CDR3 DNA follows: TGTGCCAGCAGCTTTCAAGGGGACACTGAAGCTTTCTTT. Translation: CASSFQGDTEAFF.

This sequence joins TRBV15 and TRBJ2-2; 10 bases match TRBD2. The CDR3 contains 17 residues. The germline gives CDR1 LNHNV, CDR2 YYDKDF (reference sequence). V trimming: 3 bases; J trimming: 6 bases; junction bases outside the gene matches: 10. CDR3 residues: CATSSRPRAGGAGELFF. For the CDR3, the DNA is TGTGCCACCAGCAGTCGCCCCCGAGCGGGAGGGGCCGGGGAGCTGTTTTTT.

The rearrangement links TRBV4-1 to TRBJ2-5; 9 bases align to TRBD1. The V gene's germline CDR1 is MGHRA and CDR2 YSYEKL. Unmatched junction bases numbered 14, after V lost 4 bases and J lost 2 bases. The CDR3 loop spans 18 amino acids. The CDR3 sequence is CASSRQPGTGMYQETQYF. The CDR3 DNA sequence: TGCGCCAGCAGCCGACAACCCGGGACAGGGATGTATCAAGAGACCCAGTACTTC.

The rearrangement joins TRBV29-1 to TRBJ2-2; 9 nucleotides line up with TRBD1. Unmatched junction bases numbered 10, after V lost 7 bases and J lost 1 base. Per germline, CDR1 SQVTM and CDR2 ANQGSEA. The CDR3 extends over 16 amino acids. The CDR3 DNA is TGCAGCGCGGGGGACAGGGTCCTCCAGAACACCGGGGAGCTGTTTTTT. Translated: CSAGDRVLQNTGELFF.

In the case of this clone: The same CDR3 arises from other DNA sequences in this sample as well. This sequence joins TRBV5-1 and TRBJ2-2, with D perhaps being TRBD1 or TRBD2 (5 bases each). V dropped 4 bases and J dropped 5 bases, with 12 bases sitting between them. This CDR3 comprises 14 residues. CDR1 is SGHRS, CDR2 YFSETQ, per germline. The CDR3 reads CASSPGTVTGELFF. The CDR3 coding sequence is TGCGCCAGCAGCCCCGGGACGGTGACCGGGGAGCTGTTTTTT.

This clone was observed a handful of times. Other DNA sequences in this sample translate to the same CDR3. The rearrangement links TRBV5-1 to TRBJ2-7; 12 bases are shared with TRBD2. Germline V lookup: CDR1 SGHRS, CDR2 YFSETQ. Trimming took 4 bases from V and 6 from J; bases not matched to a gene: 5. The CDR3 length is 14 residues. CDR3 loop: CASSPGTSGLEQYF. The CDR3 DNA sequence: TGCGCCAGCAGCCCAGGGACTAGCGGGCTCGAGCAGTACTTC.

The V gene is TRBV27, the J gene TRBJ2-7; TRBD1 matches at 8 bases. After removal of 2 bases from V and 7 bases from J, the junction contained 10 bases not matched to a gene. Germline values: CDR1 MNHEY, CDR2 SMNVEV (reference sequence). The CDR3 runs 15 residues. The DNA of the CDR3 is TGTGCCAGCAGTTTAAAGAGGACAGGGAGTGTGGAGCAGTACTTC. Its translation: CASSLKRTGSVEQYF.

The rearrangement links TRBV5-1 to TRBJ2-7; TRBD1 is a possible D gene (5 bases). The CDR3 has 15 amino acids. The V and J ends lost 0 bases and 0 bases respectively, with 10 bases between them. The V gene's germline CDR1 is SGHRS and CDR2 YFSETQ. The CDR3 nucleotides read TGCGCCAGCAGCTTGGGGACGACAGCCTCCTACGAGCAGTACTTC. Translation: CASSLGTTASYEQYF.

The chain joins TRBV2 to TRBJ2-7, with 10 bases identical to TRBD1. This CDR3 is 15 amino acids long. The J segment lost 2 bases and the V segment lost 4 bases, leaving 5 bases of the junction unmatched. Germline loops: CDR1 SNHLY, CDR2 FYNNEI. For the CDR3, the DNA is TGTGCCAGCAGTGTACAGGGACAGGGGCCCTACGAGCAGTACTTC. This gives the protein CASSVQGQGPYEQYF.

The sample holds one count of this clone. V usage is TRBV28 and J usage is TRBJ2-1; no clear D. CDR1 and CDR2 from the germline V gene are MDHEN and SYDVKM. V gave up 8 bases and J gave up 8 bases, with 16 bases separating them. This CDR3 has 13 amino acids. The DNA of the CDR3 is TGTGCCAGCCTCCAAAACTTTATGGATGAGCAGTTCTTC. This codes for CASLQNFMDEQFF.

The CDR3 sequence is CASSGGLAGGSGELFF. CDR3 sequence (DNA): TGTGCCAGCAGCGGGGGACTAGCGGGTGGATCTGGAGAGCTGTTTTTT. V and J are TRBV7-2 and TRBJ2-2, with 12 bases aligning to TRBD2. The J segment lost 11 bases and the V segment lost 5 bases, leaving 12 bases of the junction unmatched. The germline CDR1 and CDR2 sequences are SGHTA and FQGNSA. The CDR3 loop spans 16 amino acids.

This clone was seen a few times. The chain is built from TRBV7-9 and TRBJ2-7, with 10 positions matching TRBD2. CDR3 length: 15 amino acids. Germline CDR1 is SEHNR and CDR2 is FQNEAQ (reference sequence). The trim removed 4 bases at V and 2 bases at J, leaving 5 bases unmatched. Written as DNA, the CDR3 is TGTGCCAGCAGCTCATCTAGCGGGAGCACCTACGAGCAGTACTTC. Its protein is CASSSSSGSTYEQYF.

This sequence joins TRBV27 and TRBJ2-7; possible D gene TRBD2, 5 bases. Germline CDR1 MNHEY, CDR2 SMNVEV (reference sequence). Trimming pared 5 bases from V and 0 bases from J, leaving 11 bases between. The CDR3 is made up of 14 amino acids. In DNA form, the CDR3 reads TGTGCCAGCAGTCGGCGGGTCAACTCCTACGAGCAGTACTTC. The encoded protein is CASSRRVNSYEQYF.

This chain joins TRBV10-3 and TRBJ1-1, with 7 positions matching TRBD1. This CDR3 has 17 amino acids. In germline, CDR1 is ENHRY, CDR2 SYGVKD. V dropped 5 bases and J dropped 0; count of bases not matched to a gene: 12. The CDR3 nucleotides read TGTGCCATCAGTCCAAACCCACAGGGGCTTTTGAACACTGAAGCTTTCTTT. This gives the protein CAISPNPQGLLNTEAFF.

The V gene is TRBV23-1, the J gene TRBJ1-3, with D possibly being TRBD1 (5 bases). Being an ORF, TRBV23-1 has a function that is uncertain. The V and J ends lost 2 bases and 1 base respectively, with 9 bases between them. The CDR3 spans 15 residues. In DNA form, the CDR3 reads TGCGCCAGCAGTCAAGGAGGACAATCTGGAAACACCATATATTTT. Its protein product is CASSQGGQSGNTIYF.

The V gene is TRBV25-1, the J gene TRBJ2-7; the D call may be TRBD1 or TRBD2 (5 bases each). This CDR3 is 16 amino acids long. CDR1 and CDR2 from the germline V gene are MGHDK and SYGVNS. The V end lost 6 bases, the J end lost 2 bases, and 20 bases lay between the germline ends. In nucleotides, the CDR3 is TGTGCCAGCAGCCTCCACGCGGACGGGGCTGCCTACGAGCAGTACTTC. Translating it yields CASSLHADGAAYEQYF.

This chain joins TRBV2 and TRBJ2-7; a weak D match, TRBD1 (5 bases). This CDR3 contains 15 residues. Per the germline V gene, CDR1 is SNHLY and CDR2 is FYNNEI. Trimming took off 3 bases at V and 1 base at J, with 13 bases between the two ends. The DNA for the CDR3 is TGTGCCAGCAGTGAGCAGGGTGGGCCGTCCTACGAGCAGTACTTC. This sequence encodes CASSEQGGPSYEQYF.

The chain carries TRBV11-3 and TRBJ2-2; D gene uncertain. The CDR3 loop spans 12 amino acids. The ends were cut back, 5 bases at V and 6 bases at J, with 7 bases in the middle. Per the germline V gene, CDR1 is SGHNT and CDR2 is YENEEA. Here the CDR3 DNA reads TGTGCCAGCAGCAAGGAAGCCGGGGAGCTGTTTTTT. Translated, it gives CASSKEAGELFF.

The chain combines TRBV6-5 with TRBJ2-3, with 8 bases fitting TRBD2. The CDR3 is 15 residues long. The V gene end was trimmed by 5 bases and the J gene end by 6 bases; junction bases not matched to a gene: 10. CDR1 and CDR2 (germline): MNHEY, SVGAGI. CDR3 nucleotide sequence: TGTGCCAGCAGTCCTCCCAGCGGGAGCTCGGATACGCAGTATTTT. Protein sequence: CASSPPSGSSDTQYF.

V and J are TRBV27 and TRBJ1-5, with a possible D match to TRBD1 (6 bases). Between the trimmed V and J ends, which lost 6 bases and 4 bases, there was a span of 13 bases. The CDR3 runs 14 residues. CDR1 MNHEY and CDR2 SMNVEV come from the germline V gene (reference sequence). In DNA form, the CDR3 reads TGTGCCAGCAGCGTTACAGGGTCTAATCAGCCCCAGCATTTT. It specifies CASSVTGSNQPQHF.

This clone was found a few times. V and J are TRBV5-1 and TRBJ1-1, with D tentatively TRBD1 (5 bases). This CDR3 is 13 amino acids long. V was shortened by 4 bases and J by 4 bases, with 11 bases between the two germline ends. Germline V gene data show CDR1 as SGHRS and CDR2 as YFSETQ. Here the CDR3 reads CASSARGGTEAFF. Written as DNA, the CDR3 is TGCGCCAGCAGCGCCCGGGGGGGCACTGAAGCTTTCTTT. Filled out from reference TRBV5-1 and TRBJ1-1, the complete variable domain reads KAGVTQTPRYLIKTRGQQVTLSCSPISGHRSVSWYQQTPGQGLQFLFEYFSETQRNKGNFPGRFSGRQFSNSRSEMNVSTLELGDSALYLCASSARGGTEAFFGQGTRLTVV.